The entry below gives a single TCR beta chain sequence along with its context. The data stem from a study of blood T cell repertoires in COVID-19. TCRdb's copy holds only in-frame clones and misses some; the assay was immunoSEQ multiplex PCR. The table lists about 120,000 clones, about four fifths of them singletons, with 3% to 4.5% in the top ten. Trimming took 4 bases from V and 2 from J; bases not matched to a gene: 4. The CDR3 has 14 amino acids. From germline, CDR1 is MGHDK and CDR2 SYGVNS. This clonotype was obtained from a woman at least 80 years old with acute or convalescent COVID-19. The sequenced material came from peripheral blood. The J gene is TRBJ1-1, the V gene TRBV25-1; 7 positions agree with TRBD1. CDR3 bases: TGTGCCAGCAGTGGAGGACAGGAAAACACTGAAGCTTTCTTT. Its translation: CASSGGQENTEAFF.